These 14 T cell receptor beta chains were all obtained from the same sample, sequenced in a study of T cell responses to AZD1222 COVID-19 vaccine. The repertoire was sequenced with immunoSEQ multiplex PCR; TCRdb's copy has only in-frame clones and lacks some. The data contain around 150,000 clones, approximately 90% of them singletons. Specimen: peripheral blood, collected on day 0 of MenACWY control vaccination. Receptors were obtained from an adult in good health.

This chain connects TRBV3-1 (or the pseudogene TRBV3-2) to TRBJ2-7; 8 bases match TRBD1. V gave up 0 bases and J gave up 0 bases; unmatched junction bases: 7. This CDR3 contains 17 residues. Germline V CDR1 and CDR2: LGHDT, YNNKEL (reference sequence). The DNA for the CDR3 is TGTGCCAGCAGCCAAGAATTCGGGACAGGAATCTCCTACGAGCAGTACTTC. Translating it yields CASSQEFGTGISYEQYF.

The chain uses TRBV7-2 and TRBJ2-1; D not resolved. This CDR3 comprises 14 residues. Germline V gene data show CDR1 as SGHTA and CDR2 as FQGNSA. Trimming removed 1 base at V and 9 bases at J, with 13 bases between. CDR3 DNA sequence: TGTGCCAGCAGCTTAGGGGCCGCCTATGGTGAGCAGTTCTTC. The encoded protein is CASSLGAAYGEQFF.

This chain joins TRBV6-2 or TRBV6-3 and TRBJ2-5; D possibly corresponds to TRBD2 (8 bases). The germline V and J ends were trimmed by 6 bases and 0 bases, with 23 bases remaining between them. This CDR3 spans 18 amino acids. Germline V gene sequence: CDR1 MNHEY, CDR2 SVGEGT. The CDR3 region is CASSFDREASGYQETQYF. The CDR3 DNA follows: TGTGCCAGCAGCTTTGACAGGGAAGCTAGCGGGTACCAAGAGACCCAGTACTTC.

CDR3 coding DNA: TGTGCCAGCAGCTTCGTCAGTGGCGGTGAAAAACTGTTTTTT. This codes for CASSFVSGGEKLFF. The chain has TRBV11-3 and TRBJ1-4, with no clear D. The germline V gene has CDR1 SGHNT and CDR2 YENEEA. V was trimmed by 3 bases and J by 7 bases, leaving 12 bases between them. The CDR3 runs to 14 residues.

This rearrangement joins TRBV3-1 (or the pseudogene TRBV3-2) to TRBJ1-5; D may be TRBD1 (6 bases). The CDR3 has 14 residues. Germline CDR1 LGHDT, CDR2 YNNKEL (reference sequence). Trimming removed 1 base from V and 10 bases from J, with 14 bases in between. CDR3 protein: CASSQGRGIGPQHF. The CDR3 DNA reads as TGTGCCAGCAGCCAAGGCAGGGGCATAGGTCCCCAGCATTTT.

The CDR3 coding sequence is TGCAGCGTTGAAGATAGCGGCAGGGGGCCTGAAGCTTTCTTT. Protein product: CSVEDSGRGPEAFF. V usage is TRBV29-1 and J usage is TRBJ1-1; 8 nucleotides agree with TRBD1. Germline lookup yields CDR1 SQVTM and CDR2 ANQGSEA. V lost 0 bases and J lost 6; bases outside the gene matches: 6. The CDR3 has 14 amino acids.

DNA for the CDR3: TGTGCCAGTAGTAATCGACAGGGGGCTGGGTCAGATACGCAGTATTTT. This translates into CASSNRQGAGSDTQYF. The rearrangement uses TRBV19 and TRBJ2-3, with 10 bases that match TRBD1. The ends lost 4 bases at V and 4 bases at J; junction bases unmatched: 8. Germline lookup yields CDR1 LNHDA and CDR2 SQIVND (reference sequence). The CDR3 totals 16 residues.

This chain joins TRBV4-2 and TRBJ2-2; D possibly corresponds to TRBD2 (6 bases). V was pared by 1 base and J by 5 bases, with 11 bases between. The CDR3 consists of 15 residues. From germline, CDR1 is LGHNA and CDR2 YNFKEQ. The DNA of the CDR3 is TGTGCCAGCAGCCAAGTTGGTGGGAGGACCGGGGAGCTGTTTTTT. Amino acids: CASSQVGGRTGELFF.

The chain has TRBV6-2 or TRBV6-3 and TRBJ1-4; weak D call: TRBD1 (5 bases). CDR3 length: 14 residues. Trimming left V 6 bases short and J 7 bases short, with 15 bases between. Germline CDR1 is MNHEY and CDR2 is SVGEGT. CDR3 nucleotides: TGTGCCAGCAGCCCGAACCGGGACCCTGAAAAACTGTTTTTT. Its translation is CASSPNRDPEKLFF.

This clone was observed a single time. The chain recombines TRBV11-2 with TRBJ2-1, with 7 bases lining up with TRBD2. This CDR3 spans 15 amino acids. The V segment lost 5 bases and the J segment 9 bases; nucleotides outside the gene matches: 13. Germline values: CDR1 SGHAT, CDR2 FQNNGV. The CDR3 region has the DNA TGTGCCAGCAGCCCCGCTCTCGCGGGAGAGGTTGAGCAGTTCTTC. Its translation: CASSPALAGEVEQFF.

The chain employs TRBV2 and TRBJ1-1; no reliable D call. V was pared by 8 bases and J by 0 bases, with 10 bases between. Germline loops: CDR1 SNHLY, CDR2 FYNNEI. The CDR3 is made up of 13 amino acids. CDR3 sequence: CASRVFMNTEAFF. The CDR3 coding sequence is TGTGCCAGCCGGGTTTTCATGAACACTGAAGCTTTCTTT.

J is TRBJ2-7 and V is TRBV3-1 (or the pseudogene TRBV3-2); 10 bases map to TRBD1. The V gene end was trimmed by 7 bases and the J gene end by 4 bases; junction bases not matched to a gene: 7. Germline CDR1 LGHDT, CDR2 YNNKEL (reference sequence). The CDR3 extends over 14 amino acids. The CDR3 DNA is TGTGCCAGCACCTCCGGGACAGGGGTGTACGAGCAGTACTTC. This translates into CASTSGTGVYEQYF.

Only a few counts were recorded for this clone. The same CDR3 arises from other DNA sequences in this sample as well. The CDR3 protein is CASSQAYEQYF. In nucleotides, the CDR3 is TGTGCCAGCAGCCAGGCATACGAGCAGTACTTC. This rearrangement joins TRBV14 to TRBJ2-7; D is ambiguous. CDR3 length: 11 residues. Per the germline V gene, CDR1 is SGHDN and CDR2 is FVKESK. Deletions cut 3 bases from V and 4 bases from J, with 4 bases between.

This chain links TRBV6-2 or TRBV6-3 with TRBJ1-2, with D perhaps TRBD1 (6 bases). Germline CDR1 is MNHEY and CDR2 is SVGEGT. Between the trimmed V and J ends, which lost 0 bases and 7 bases, there was a span of 9 bases. The CDR3 runs to 13 residues. DNA for the CDR3: TGTGCCAGCAGTTACTCCGCAGGGGTTGGCTACACCTTC. Encoded protein: CASSYSAGVGYTF.